This passage covers 22 T cell receptor beta chains from one sample sequenced in a study of blood T cell repertoires in COVID-19. The table came from immunoSEQ multiplex PCR; TCRdb's copy has only in-frame clones and leaves some out. The profile shows some 250,000 clones, around four fifths of them singletons. The material sequenced was peripheral blood. These receptors originate from a man aged 80 or over with acute or convalescent COVID-19.

This chain joins TRBV6-6 and TRBJ2-7, with D perhaps matching TRBD1 (6 bases). The CDR3 spans 14 residues. V was trimmed by 0 bases and J by 1 base, leaving 7 bases between them. Germline loops: CDR1 MNHNY, CDR2 SVGAGI (reference sequence). CDR3 coding DNA: TGTGCCAGCAGTTACTCAGACAGGTCCTACGAGCAGTACTTC. Translated: CASSYSDRSYEQYF.

The chain has TRBV19 and TRBJ1-4; possible D gene TRBD1, 5 bases. The V end lost 1 base, the J end lost 8 bases, and 17 bases lay between the germline ends. CDR3 length equals 16 residues. Germline V gives CDR1 LNHDA, CDR2 SQIVND (reference sequence). CDR3 in DNA: TGTGCCAGTAGTATAGGCTACTCCGGGGGTGGAGAAAAACTGTTTTTT. Encoded protein: CASSIGYSGGGEKLFF. Filled out from reference TRBV19 and TRBJ1-4, the complete variable domain reads DGGITQSPKYLFRKEGQNVTLSCEQNLNHDAMYWYRQDPGQGLRLIYYSQIVNDFQKGDIAEGYSVSREKKESFPLTVTSAQKNPTAFYLCASSIGYSGGGEKLFFGSGTQLSVL.

This clone was seen once. The V gene is TRBV28, the J gene TRBJ2-7, with TRBD2 matching over 14 bases. The CDR3 length is 17 residues. The germline gives CDR1 MDHEN, CDR2 SYDVKM. Unmatched junction bases numbered 6, after V lost 5 bases and J lost 0 bases. The CDR3 DNA is TGTGCCAGCAGTCCGACGACTAGCGGGGGGGACTCCTACGAGCAGTACTTC. Its translation is CASSPTTSGGDSYEQYF.

The chain couples TRBV19 to TRBJ1-6, with a tentative D call TRBD1 (5 bases). CDR1 and CDR2 (germline): LNHDA, SQIVND (reference sequence). CDR3 length equals 15 residues. Trimming removed 8 bases from V and 6 bases from J, with 17 bases in between. CDR3 loop: CASRGAELPNSPLHF. CDR3 nucleotide sequence: TGTGCCAGTCGTGGGGCCGAGCTACCTAATTCACCCCTCCACTTT.

The J gene is TRBJ1-6, the V gene TRBV3-1 (or the pseudogene TRBV3-2), with no clear D. Germline V CDR1 and CDR2: LGHDT, YNNKEL (reference sequence). The length of the CDR3 is 16 residues. V was pared by 4 bases and J by 6 bases, with 16 bases between. CDR3 region: CASSLLDPGSNSPLHF. The CDR3 DNA follows: TGTGCCAGCAGCCTATTAGATCCAGGTTCTAATTCACCCCTCCACTTT.

V and J are TRBV9 and TRBJ1-2; perhaps TRBD1 as D (5 bases). Trimming removed 1 base at V and 2 bases at J, with 12 bases between. This CDR3 contains 15 residues. Germline-derived CDR1 and CDR2 are SGDLS and YYNGEE. Here the CDR3 DNA reads TGTGCCAGCAGCGTATCGACAGACCAAAACTATGGCTACACCTTC. Its translation is CASSVSTDQNYGYTF.

The chain recombines TRBV30 with TRBJ1-1; D uncertain. The CDR3 is 12 residues long. Per germline, CDR1 GTSNPN and CDR2 SVGIG (reference sequence). Trimming shortened V by 4 bases and J by 0 bases, and 6 bases separated the two germline ends. The CDR3 bases are TGTGCCTGGACCGACATGAACACTGAAGCTTTCTTT. As protein: CAWTDMNTEAFF.

J is TRBJ2-1 and V is TRBV5-1; TRBD2 matches at 13 bases. V lost 5 bases and J lost 4; bases outside the gene matches: 9. The CDR3 is 17 amino acids. Germline lookup yields CDR1 SGHRS and CDR2 YFSETQ. The CDR3 nucleotides are TGCGCCAGCAGGATATCTGGACTAGCGGGGGATTACAATGAGCAGTTCTTC. It yields the protein CASRISGLAGDYNEQFF.

For this clone: Other DNA sequences of this sample code for an identical CDR3. The V gene is TRBV14, the J gene TRBJ2-1, with no clear D. The germline CDR1 and CDR2 sequences are SGHDN and FVKESK. Trimming removed 1 base at V and 4 bases at J, with 5 bases between. This CDR3 contains 13 residues. The CDR3 sequence is CASSQGQYNEQFF. The CDR3 region has the DNA TGTGCCAGCAGCCAAGGGCAGTACAATGAGCAGTTCTTC.

This clone was seen just once. The rearrangement joins TRBV5-1 to TRBJ1-2, with TRBD1 as a possible D gene (6 bases). Trimming removed 2 bases at V and 1 base at J, with 12 bases between. Looked up from germline, CDR1 is SGHRS and CDR2 is YFSETQ. This CDR3 has 15 residues. DNA of the CDR3: TGCGCCAGCAGCTTTATACCGGACAGTAACTATGGCTACACCTTC. This gives the protein CASSFIPDSNYGYTF.

The V and J genes are TRBV4-1 and TRBJ2-3; 7 positions agree with TRBD1. V was clipped by 4 bases and J by 0 bases; unmatched bases: 4. Germline CDR1 MGHRA, CDR2 YSYEKL. This CDR3 is built from 15 residues. The CDR3, as DNA: TGCGCCAGCAGCCTAGAGGGGGCTAGCACAGATACGCAGTATTTT. Translating gives CASSLEGASTDTQYF.

The chain combines TRBV6-5 with TRBJ1-2; unclear D gene. CDR3 length: 13 amino acids. CDR1 MNHEY and CDR2 SVGAGI come from the germline V gene. Trimming left V 5 bases short and J 2 bases short, with 9 bases between. The CDR3, as DNA: TGTGCCAGCAGTAGCGGCACCAACTATGGCTACACCTTC. Protein sequence: CASSSGTNYGYTF.

This clone was counted a few times. The chain joins TRBV5-4 to TRBJ2-7; 7 bases are shared with TRBD2. Germline V gene sequence: CDR1 SGHNT, CDR2 YYREEE (reference sequence). The CDR3 is 17 residues long. Trimming at V came to 6 bases and at J to 0 bases, leaving 15 bases not matched to a gene. CDR3 DNA: TGTGCCAGCATACTAATTACGGGACTAATCCTCTCCTACGAGCAGTACTTC. Protein product: CASILITGLILSYEQYF.

The rearrangement links TRBV15 to TRBJ1-2; tentatively, D is TRBD1 (6 bases). The CDR3 is made up of 14 amino acids. The germline V gene encodes CDR1 LNHNV and CDR2 YYDKDF (reference sequence). Trimming left V 0 bases short and J 8 bases short, with 13 bases between. The CDR3: CATSRDPTGQGYTF. As DNA, the CDR3 is TGTGCCACCAGCAGAGATCCTACAGGGCAGGGCTACACCTTC.

The gene calls are TRBV7-9 and TRBJ1-3; 9 bases map to TRBD1. The germline CDR1 and CDR2 sequences are SEHNR and FQNEAQ (reference sequence). Trimming removed 7 bases from V and 0 bases from J; junction bases left unmatched: 7. This CDR3 has 16 amino acids. The CDR3 DNA is TGTGCCAGCACCCGCTGGGACAGGGACTCTGGAAACACCATATATTTT. Translation: CASTRWDRDSGNTIYF.

This clone was detected a few times. The chain recombines TRBV27 with TRBJ2-5, with TRBD1 identical over 12 bases. V was clipped by 5 bases and J by 7 bases; unmatched bases: 8. Germline V CDR1 and CDR2: MNHEY, SMNVEV (reference sequence). The length of the CDR3 is 15 residues. The CDR3 loop reads CASSLGGQGAVTQYF. The CDR3 coding sequence is TGTGCCAGCAGTCTAGGGGGACAGGGGGCGGTGACCCAGTACTTC.

The rearrangement joins TRBV4-1 to TRBJ2-3, with 8 bases identical to TRBD2. This CDR3 contains 18 residues. Germline V gene sequence: CDR1 MGHRA, CDR2 YSYEKL. V shed 1 base, J shed 5 bases, and the junction held 14 bases outside the gene matches. CDR3 amino acids: CASSQGYGRVSGVDTQYF. The CDR3 DNA sequence: TGCGCCAGCAGCCAAGGCTACGGGAGGGTCTCTGGGGTAGATACGCAGTATTTT.

The DNA of the CDR3 is TGTGCCAGCAGGGGTGGGACAGCAAAAACCGGGGAGCTGTTTTTT. Amino acid sequence: CASRGGTAKTGELFF. V gene TRBV2 combines with J gene TRBJ2-2; TRBD1 agrees at 7 bases. Germline CDR1 and CDR2: SNHLY and FYNNEI. The CDR3 totals 15 residues. V shed 6 bases and J 5 bases; nucleotides not matched to a gene: 9.

CDR3 amino acids: CASSPDRVRNTEAFF. The CDR3, as DNA: TGTGCCAGCAGCCCTGACAGGGTCCGGAACACTGAAGCTTTCTTT. The V and J genes are TRBV14 and TRBJ1-1; 7 nucleotides align to TRBD1. In germline, CDR1 is SGHDN, CDR2 FVKESK. V lost 4 bases to trimming and J lost 1 base; unmatched junction nucleotides: 6. The CDR3 covers 15 residues.

There are a few counts of this clone. The chain has TRBV2 and TRBJ2-1; a possible D gene is TRBD2 (5 bases). Germline V gene lookup returns CDR1 SNHLY and CDR2 FYNNEI. Trimming took 7 bases from V and 2 from J, leaving 9 bases between them. The CDR3 is made up of 13 amino acids. The CDR3 reads CASTLAAYNEQFF. DNA for the CDR3: TGTGCCAGCACGCTAGCAGCCTACAATGAGCAGTTCTTC.

The genes are TRBV9 and TRBJ2-1, with D possibly being TRBD2 (5 bases). V shed 0 bases and J shed 4 bases, with 8 bases lying between them. Germline lookup yields CDR1 SGDLS and CDR2 YYNGEE. The CDR3 runs to 14 residues. Written as DNA, the CDR3 is TGTGCCAGCAGCGTAGCTTCGGGGTACAATGAGCAGTTCTTC. This gives the protein CASSVASGYNEQFF. The whole variable domain, remainder taken from reference TRBV9 and TRBJ2-1, is DSGVTQTPKHLITATGQRVTLRCSPRSGDLSVYWYQQSLDQGLQFLIQYYNGEERAKGNILERFSAQQFPDLHSELNLSSLELGDSALYFCASSVASGYNEQFFGPGTRLTVL.

In DNA form, the CDR3 reads TGTGCCAGCAGTACTCCCTCGGGACACAGCTACAATGAGCAGTTCTTC. Its translation is CASSTPSGHSYNEQFF. The V call is TRBV27, the J call TRBJ2-1; a possible D gene is TRBD1 (6 bases). The CDR3 covers 16 residues. Germline lookup yields CDR1 MNHEY and CDR2 SMNVEV (reference sequence). The V and J ends lost 5 bases and 3 bases respectively, with 17 bases between them.